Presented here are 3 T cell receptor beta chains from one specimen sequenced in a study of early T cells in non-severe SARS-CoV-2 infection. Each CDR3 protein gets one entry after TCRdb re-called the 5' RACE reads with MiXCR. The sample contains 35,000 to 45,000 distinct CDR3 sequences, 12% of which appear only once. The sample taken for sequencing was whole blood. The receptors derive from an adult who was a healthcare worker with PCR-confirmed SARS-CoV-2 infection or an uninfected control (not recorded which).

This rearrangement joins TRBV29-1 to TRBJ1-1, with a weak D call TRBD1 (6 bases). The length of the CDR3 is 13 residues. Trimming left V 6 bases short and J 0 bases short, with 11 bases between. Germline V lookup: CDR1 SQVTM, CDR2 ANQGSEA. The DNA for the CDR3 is TGCAGCGTCAACAGGGAGATGAACACTGAAGCTTTCTTT. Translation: CSVNREMNTEAFF.

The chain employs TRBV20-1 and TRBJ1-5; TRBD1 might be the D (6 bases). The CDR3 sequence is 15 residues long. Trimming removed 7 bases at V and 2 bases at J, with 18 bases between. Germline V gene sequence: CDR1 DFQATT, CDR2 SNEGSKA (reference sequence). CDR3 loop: CSVTGIGLGNQPQHF. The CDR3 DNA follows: TGCAGTGTCACAGGGATTGGGCTTGGCAATCAGCCCCAGCATTTT.

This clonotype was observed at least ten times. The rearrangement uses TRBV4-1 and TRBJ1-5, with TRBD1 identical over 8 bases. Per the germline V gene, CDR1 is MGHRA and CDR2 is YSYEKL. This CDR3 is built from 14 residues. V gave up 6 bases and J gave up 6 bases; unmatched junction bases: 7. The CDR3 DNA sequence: TGCGCCAGCAGGCGGACAGGGTTTGGTCAGCCCCAGCATTTT. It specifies CASRRTGFGQPQHF.